This T cell receptor (beta chain) was captured in a study of cytomegalovirus exposure and HLA in healthy donors listed by TCRdb under 2017. Concerning the study at large: An earlier analysis of several hundred of the donors reported over 250 Gb of sequence data and around 110 million unique TCR beta sequences obtained from 180 million or so T cells. Donor age, sex, ethnicity and CMV serostatus were compiled alongside the repertoire data. The study used immunosequencing to profile the T cell repertoires of several hundred subjects and linked those repertoires to cytomegalovirus serostatus. Because of strong linkage in the cohort, four or five DR-DQ haplotypes were treated as single units for association and clustering. HLA typing included class I and class II loci at four-digit resolution. A later analysis re-analyzed previously published TCR beta repertoires from several hundred donors and added high-resolution HLA genotyping to study TCR occurrence patterns. Besides the first cohort of roughly 640 subjects, a separate validation cohort made up of 95 to 150 different subjects was used. A later genetic analysis used genome-wide SNP genotypes for about 65% of the roughly 700 donors, treating that subset as a discovery cohort. Roughly 300 gigabases of sequencing data and tens of millions of unique TCR sequences were included in an early release covering 550 to 800 HLA-typed donors. The study aimed to test whether cataloging public T cell receptors could reveal signatures of past pathogen exposure. An earlier analysis of fewer than 750 of the donors used high-throughput TCR beta sequencing to judge whether each TCR beta V gene segment behaved as functional or pseudogenic. The study combined high-throughput TCR immunosequencing, statistical association of individual TCRs with disease status, and machine learning to predict cytomegalovirus infection status. Rather than drawing on any new phenotypic data, the later analysis identified candidate immune exposures from TCR beta sequences and the way those sequences occurred across donors. On average, 235,054 unique TCR beta nucleotide sequences were sequenced per donor among 398 genotyped donors of the cohort, with around 19% of those sequences being non-productive. The number of donors typed differed by locus, with about 629-630 for A, B, C, DRB1 and DQB1, roughly 550 for DQA1, 600 to 610 for DPA1, and under 490 for DPB1. The genetic ancestry cluster associated with self-reported Caucasian donors included 65% to 90% of the 398 genotyped donors. All discovery cohort repertoires had been generated on a single sequencing platform.

The library came from the immunoSEQ multiplex PCR assay. A mixture of 60 forward primers for TCR Vbeta segments and 13 reverse primers for TCR Jbeta segments was used in the multiplex PCR. Amplification of the CDR3 region of rearranged TCR beta genes was performed with a multiplex PCR assay on genomic DNA. On the Illumina HiSeq System, the amplified TCR beta libraries were sequenced as 87-base-pair reads. The original methods were these. In a later analysis, roughly 80 million unique TCR beta chains were counted across the roughly 610 repertoires, and about 10 million of these chains were shared by at least two donors. A nearest-neighbor algorithm error-corrected the raw reads and collapsed the reads into unique sequences, merging closely related sequences to remove PCR and sequencing errors. To assign V, D and J gene segments, CDR3 sequences were aligned to IMGT reference sequences. For a sequence to be retained, a match of at least six nucleotides was required to both a V gene segment and a J gene segment. Rearrangements were classified as productive when the CDR3 lacked stop codons and remained in frame with V and J, and all other rearrangements were classified as non-productive. Following IMGT convention, CDR3 was defined as the stretch from the second conserved V-encoded cysteine to the conserved J-encoded phenylalanine. The earlier analysis of about 570 of the donors excluded any sequence lacking an unambiguous match to a single V gene segment. In an earlier analysis of a few hundred of the donors, V segments were called functional above 56.7% productive rearrangements and were called segregating when the between-donor standard deviation exceeded 5%. A statistical classification framework was developed to diagnose cytomegalovirus status using the catalog of TCR beta chain sequences. In a later analysis, V and J genes were assigned by comparing TCR nucleotide sequences against IMGT/GENE-DB human TR gene sequences. In a later analysis, CDR3 sequences and most-parsimonious VDJ recombination scenarios were assigned using the TCRdist pipeline. In a later analysis, every TCR beta chain was defined by the combination of its CDR3 amino acid sequence and its V-gene family, and reads without a unique V-gene family were dropped. In a later analysis, 450 to 600 highly shared, low-generation-probability nucleotide sequences were removed to address suspected cross-contamination and a sequencing artifact. In a later analysis, a clonal expansion index was calculated for each public chain from normalized within-repertoire ranks of inferred template counts. In a later analysis, generation probabilities were computed using a VDJ recombination model fitted to out-of-frame rearrangements, and the results were checked against IGoR. In a later analysis, TCR-TCR, TCR-HLA and TCR-CMV co-occurrence was scored with hypergeometric tests, and a repertoire-size bias correction was applied to TCR pairs. In a later analysis, false discovery rates were estimated by permuting HLA or CMV assignments 20 times. In a later analysis, co-occurring TCRs were grouped with DBSCAN, and TCRdist sequence similarity was added when clustering was performed within HLA-allele-positive subsets. Repertoires with fewer than 30,000 or more than 120,000 public chains were left out of co-occurrence clustering, as were four to six repertoires with anomalous nucleotide sharing. TCRdb limited this immuneACCESS table to in-frame rearrangements with V and J called. A share of clones is missing; checked studies link under half to unresolved V genes, and the rest is unexplained. The V and J calls and clone size come from that table; D and trimming were worked out from the DNA. This sample gives tens of thousands of clones in total; 78% of them show up just once. Under 4% of the sample lies in the top ten.

Comments on this clone: What antigen it recognizes has not been identified. Base quality data are lacking; no much larger clone is found one base away.

What the work shows at the level of the full study, not this receptor alone: An association between a missense DCLRE1C variant and V-gene and J-gene trimming of TCR beta chains was found in a later genetic analysis and replicated in an independent cohort. The authors suggested that the approach could potentially be extended to other disease states and immunological phenotypes. A cluster of highly shared sequence variants was judged likely to represent a technical artifact of the sequencing pipeline. According to a later genetic analysis, donors in an Asian-associated ancestry cluster had fewer N-insertions in productive TCRs than the approximately 630-donor mean. Correlated functional status among segregating V segments might be attributable to linkage disequilibrium, but an unknown experimental factor could not be ruled out. A later analysis found that TCR association rates varied across HLA loci, with DRB1 alleles showing the most associated TCRs and HLA-C alleles the fewest. In both the original and validation cohorts, the classifier was reported to diagnose cytomegalovirus status with high specificity and sensitivity. Specific HLA alleles were associated with 15,000 to 20,000 TCR beta sequences at a false discovery rate of 0.05 in a later analysis. While some public TCRs were present in many individuals, most TCR sequences turned up only very rarely across donors. A few of the identified cytomegalovirus-associated TCR beta chains were confirmed in vitro to be specific for cytomegalovirus antigens. A later analysis found that HLA-associated TCR beta chains were more clonally expanded and had lower generation probabilities than equally common non-associated chains. The study listed 164 TCR beta chains as associated with cytomegalovirus. A further reported finding was that TCR beta sequences accurately predicted the HLA-A and HLA-B alleles for most subjects in the first cohort. Because HLA typing was missing for some donors at each locus, association tests included only the typed subset. Strong co-occurrence of HLA alleles, especially DR and DQ, made assigning TCR associations to individual alleles difficult. A later analysis found that most CMV-associated TCR beta chains appeared HLA-restricted, with HLA associations seemingly driven largely by CMV exposure. For the cohort, immune exposure information was limited to CMV serostatus. Several of the top co-occurrence clusters appeared to be linked to parvovirus B19, influenza, CMV and Epstein-Barr virus, according to a later analysis. This cohort had only TCR beta chains sequenced, and the lack of alpha or paired-chain data limited which features could be detected. Because counts were too low, roughly 18 rarely observed V segments, including chromosome 9 orphons, were left out of the earlier analysis of 500 to 750 of the donors. An earlier analysis of around 500 of the donors showed that most TCR beta V segments appeared in productive rearrangements either about 87% or about 30% of the time, which broadly matched IMGT annotations. Roughly uniform sequencing depth across donors was assumed in presence/absence analyses, although this assumption may not hold.

In total, fewer than 750 healthy bone marrow donors made up the cohort. All cohort members were sampled while nominally healthy, although unrecorded immune exposures were likely present. The donor was CMV seronegative and belonged to the group of 352 seronegative cohort members. Every donor gave a peripheral blood sample, and the peripheral blood mononuclear cells from that sample were used for TCR beta sequencing. The Qiagen DNeasy Blood Extraction Kit was used to extract genomic DNA from the blood cell samples. The sample comprised PBMCs. This receptor was identified in a woman aged 35 to 49 in good health and CMV-seronegative.

At the DNA level, the sequence is TGCAGCGTTGATTTTAGTGAGTTGTGGGAGACCCAGTACTTC. It specifies CSVDFSELWETQYF. Recombination joined TRBV29-1 with TRBJ2-5, with the D gene uncertain. V loses 3 bases of germline sequence and J loses 5 bases, and the interval between the two ends is 16 bases. The CDR3 starts with the cysteine, ends with the phenylalanine, and has 14 residues. Just the 42-base CDR3 DNA is kept, in frame starting at base 1. As encoded in the germline V gene, CDR1 is SQVTM while CDR2 is ANQGSEA.